A single sample is the source of the 3 T cell receptor beta chains below, sequenced in a study of T-cell memory formation after mild COVID-19. TCRdb re-derived calls from the 5' RACE reads in MiXCR, one entry per CDR3 protein. The sample yields about 560,000 distinct CDR3 sequences, around 17% seen once. Source material: PBMCs or a T cell subset sorted from them (not recorded which). These receptors originate from an adult woman who had mild COVID-19 (a few samples of this study predate the infection). Cell type and time point are not known.

This clonotype was counted between two and nine times. The J gene is TRBJ2-7, the V gene TRBV29-1; 10 nucleotides match TRBD1. The CDR3 sequence is 13 residues long. Germline V lookup: CDR1 SQVTM, CDR2 ANQGSEA. V shed 7 bases, J shed 6 bases, and the junction held 9 bases outside the gene matches. The CDR3 nucleotides are TGCAGCGGTGGATGGACAGGGGGGCGCGAGCAGTACTTC. Its translation: CSGGWTGGREQYF.

This clonotype was observed at least ten times. V usage is TRBV5-1 and J usage is TRBJ1-1, with a weak D call TRBD1 (5 bases). The germline V gene encodes CDR1 SGHRS and CDR2 YFSETQ. Trimming shortened V by 0 bases and J by 4 bases, and 10 bases separated the two germline ends. The CDR3 contains 14 residues. The CDR3 sequence is CASSLGGGGTEAFF. The CDR3 DNA reads as TGCGCCAGCAGCTTGGGGGGGGGAGGCACTGAAGCTTTCTTT. Combining the CDR3 with reference TRBV5-1 and TRBJ1-1 gives the whole variable domain KAGVTQTPRYLIKTRGQQVTLSCSPISGHRSVSWYQQTPGQGLQFLFEYFSETQRNKGNFPGRFSGRQFSNSRSEMNVSTLELGDSALYLCASSLGGGGTEAFFGQGTRLTVV.

This clonotype was observed a few times. The chain combines TRBV7-8 with TRBJ2-4; TRBD2 might be the D (6 bases). The CDR3 is 17 amino acids. V was shortened by 1 base and J by 0 bases, with 13 bases between the two germline ends. Germline values: CDR1 SGHVS, CDR2 FQNEAQ. The CDR3 loop is CASSLDYAGLAKNIQYF. The DNA of the CDR3 is TGTGCCAGCAGCTTAGACTACGCGGGATTAGCCAAAAACATTCAGTACTTC.